One and the same sample provided the 7 T cell receptor beta chains below, sequenced in a study of CD8 T cells in ankylosing spondylitis. TCRdb re-derived calls from the 5' RACE reads in MiXCR, one entry per CDR3 protein. The data show some 240,000 distinct CDR3 sequences, around 7.8% seen once. The material sequenced was blood, either unsorted or a sorted T cell fraction (not recorded which). Receptors were obtained from a male donor with ankylosing spondylitis or in good health (not recorded which).

This clonotype was detected many times. The genes are TRBV28 and TRBJ2-2; D possibly corresponds to TRBD2 (7 bases). V gave up 2 bases and J gave up 7 bases, with 14 bases separating them. The CDR3 runs to 15 residues. Germline CDR1 MDHEN, CDR2 SYDVKM. The CDR3 DNA reads TGTGCCAGCAGTTTAAACGGGGGGCAGAGCGGGGAGCTGTTTTTT. It codes for CASSLNGGQSGELFF.

There are a few counts of this clonotype. V is TRBV7-9 and J is TRBJ2-1, with D unresolved. V was clipped by 5 bases and J by 7 bases, with 9 bases between them. The CDR3 is 12 amino acids. Germline CDR1 SEHNR, CDR2 FQNEAQ (reference sequence). CDR3 sequence (DNA): TGTGCCAGCAGCCTAGGGAATAATGAGCAGTTCTTC. It is translated as CASSLGNNEQFF.

This clonotype came up many times. The chain uses TRBV9 and TRBJ2-3, with TRBD2 identical over 11 bases. V dropped 4 bases and J dropped 2; count of bases not matched to a gene: 6. The germline V gene has CDR1 SGDLS and CDR2 YYNGEE. This CDR3 region has 16 residues. The CDR3 sequence: CASSSATSGNTDTQYF. The CDR3 bases are TGTGCCAGCAGCTCTGCGACTAGCGGGAACACAGATACGCAGTATTTT.

The CDR3 here is CSARSGGGTDTQYF. The CDR3 DNA sequence: TGCAGTGCTAGATCGGGGGGGGGCACAGATACGCAGTATTTT. The chain recombines TRBV20-1 with TRBJ2-3; 8 nucleotides match TRBD2. The CDR3 covers 14 residues. CDR1 and CDR2 (germline): DFQATT, SNEGSKA (reference sequence). After removal of 2 bases from V and 1 base from J, the junction contained 2 bases not matched to a gene.

This clonotype occurred once. Given a much more abundant clone one base away, this may be a read error. The chain links TRBV7-2 to TRBJ1-5; perhaps TRBD1 as D (5 bases). Per the germline V gene, CDR1 is SGHTA and CDR2 is FQGNSA. The CDR3 runs 14 residues. CDR3 amino acids: CAISSQGINQPQHF. The DNA of the CDR3 is TGTGCCATCAGCTCGCAGGGTATCAATCAGCCCCAGCATTTT.

The sample holds a few counts of this clonotype. The chain links TRBV19 to TRBJ2-3; 10 bases are a match to TRBD2. With V trimmed by 1 base and J by 6 bases, 10 bases remained unmatched. The CDR3 has 17 residues. The V gene's germline CDR1 is LNHDA and CDR2 SQIVND (reference sequence). The CDR3 here is CASSIGQAGGLTDTQYF. CDR3 DNA: TGTGCCAGTAGTATAGGACAAGCGGGGGGGCTTACGGATACGCAGTATTTT.

This clonotype came up many times. One end of the junction is discordant with germline, which a read error may explain. The chain links TRBV29-1 to TRBJ2-1; TRBD2 agrees at 12 bases. Germline CDR1 SQVTM, CDR2 ANQGSEA. The CDR3 totals 13 residues. The CDR3 DNA follows: TGCAGCGTTGAAGACCAAACGGGACTAGCGGGTCTCTTC. Residues: CSVEDQTGLAGLF.